One and the same sample provided the 14 T cell receptor beta chains below, sequenced in a study of T-cell reconstitution after alpha-beta-depleted transplantation in children. Molecular barcoding with unique molecular identifiers was used for the TCRbeta library. TCRdb reprocessed the PCR reads via MiXCR and lists one record per CDR3 protein. The sample records around 580,000 distinct CDR3 sequences, 20% to 25% being singletons. The sequencing here drew on PBMCs, mostly from graft donor cells, taken 360 days after TCRalphabeta/CD19-depleted stem cell transplant. Source of these receptors: a boy younger than two who had a stem cell transplant for acute myeloid leukemia, so the T cells may come from the graft donor.

A few counts support this clonotype. This chain links TRBV6-6 with TRBJ1-5; D not certain. Germline V CDR1 and CDR2: MNHNY, SVGAGI (reference sequence). The CDR3 runs to 13 residues. Trimming removed 4 bases from V and 7 bases from J, with 11 bases in between. This CDR3 is CASSLGFSQPQHF. The CDR3 DNA sequence: TGTGCCAGCAGTTTAGGGTTTTCGCAGCCCCAGCATTTT.

In this sample, this clonotype turned up a few times. This chain uses TRBV7-2 with TRBJ1-1; tentatively, D is TRBD1 (6 bases). The CDR3 spans 16 residues. V was pared by 5 bases and J by 0 bases, with 16 bases between. Germline CDR1 and CDR2: SGHTA and FQGNSA. CDR3 amino acids: CASSPIGGRMNTEAFF. The CDR3 nucleotides are TGTGCCAGCAGCCCGATAGGGGGAAGGATGAACACTGAAGCTTTCTTT.

This clonotype was detected many times. The rearrangement joins TRBV7-2 to TRBJ2-2; no definite D call. The CDR3 is 14 amino acids. V lost 4 bases, J lost 4 bases, and 10 bases lay in between. Germline loops: CDR1 SGHTA, CDR2 FQGNSA. In DNA form, the CDR3 reads TGTGCCAGCAGCTCTACAGAGGCCACCGGGGAGCTGTTTTTT. Its protein product is CASSSTEATGELFF.

This clonotype was counted a few times. The chain has TRBV6-1 and TRBJ2-7; 10 bases fit TRBD1. Germline loops: CDR1 MNHNS, CDR2 SASEGT. This CDR3 comprises 19 residues. With V trimmed by 5 bases and J by 0 bases, 16 bases remained unmatched. The CDR3 sequence: CASSQKGTGDYLSSYEQYF. DNA for the CDR3: TGTGCCAGCAGTCAGAAGGGGACAGGGGATTACCTTAGCTCCTACGAGCAGTACTTC.

This clonotype was seen only a few times. This chain uses TRBV5-5 with TRBJ2-2; tentative D call: TRBD1 (5 bases). The CDR3 runs to 14 residues. The germline V gene encodes CDR1 SGHKS and CDR2 YYEKEE (reference sequence). V was cut by 1 base and J by 4 bases, with 8 bases left in between. CDR3 bases: TGTGCCAGCAGCTTGCAGGGCACCACCGGGGAGCTGTTTTTT. Translated, it gives CASSLQGTTGELFF.

This clonotype was seen a handful of times. The chain combines TRBV20-1 with TRBJ2-3; 9 bases are a match to TRBD2. The CDR3 is 16 amino acids. V gave up 6 bases and J gave up 5 bases; unmatched junction bases: 15. Germline V lookup: CDR1 DFQATT, CDR2 SNEGSKA (reference sequence). Here the CDR3 DNA reads TGCAGTGCCCCCCGGCGGGGGGGTCCTTCGGGAGATACGCAGTATTTT. Translating it yields CSAPRRGGPSGDTQYF.

This clonotype appeared many times. The chain employs TRBV5-1 and TRBJ2-1; 9 bases fit TRBD2. This CDR3 spans 18 amino acids. The germline V gene encodes CDR1 SGHRS and CDR2 YFSETQ. The V gene end was trimmed by 0 bases and the J gene end by 0 bases; junction bases not matched to a gene: 7. The CDR3 protein is CASSLATAGGSSYNEQFF. The CDR3, as DNA: TGCGCCAGCAGCTTGGCCACAGCGGGGGGCAGCTCCTACAATGAGCAGTTCTTC.

The rearrangement uses TRBV6-5 and TRBJ1-3; D might be TRBD1 (5 bases). The CDR3 is 14 amino acids. CDR1 and CDR2 from the germline V gene are MNHEY and SVGAGI. V lost 4 bases, J lost 3 bases, and 10 bases lay in between. The CDR3 DNA reads as TGTGCCAGCAGTTGGGGCGCCGGTGGAAACACCATATATTTT. This encodes CASSWGAGGNTIYF.

The chain joins TRBV20-1 to TRBJ2-4; D gene unclear. In germline, CDR1 is DFQATT, CDR2 SNEGSKA (reference sequence). V was shortened by 5 bases and J by 0 bases, with 8 bases between the two germline ends. This CDR3 is built from 13 residues. The CDR3 loop is CSAEGIAKNIQYF. In DNA, the CDR3 is TGCAGTGCTGAAGGGATAGCCAAAAACATTCAGTACTTC.

This clonotype was recorded a few times. The chain employs TRBV4-2 and TRBJ1-1, with D perhaps matching TRBD1 (5 bases). The germline CDR1 and CDR2 sequences are LGHNA and YNFKEQ. V shed 0 bases and J shed 5 bases, with 10 bases lying between them. The CDR3 totals 14 residues. The CDR3 sequence: CASSQDRARTEAFF. CDR3 DNA: TGTGCCAGCAGCCAAGACAGGGCTCGGACTGAAGCTTTCTTT.

This chain connects TRBV12-3 or TRBV12-4 to TRBJ2-1, with D possibly matching TRBD2 (6 bases). Trimming took off 5 bases at V and 4 bases at J, with 12 bases between the two ends. The CDR3 totals 14 residues. The CDR3 reads CASSRGTSYNEQFF. CDR3 in DNA: TGTGCCAGCAGTCGCGGGACTTCTTACAATGAGCAGTTCTTC.

The chain combines TRBV24-1 with TRBJ2-4; D possibly corresponds to TRBD1 (5 bases). This CDR3 comprises 13 residues. Germline CDR1 and CDR2: KGHDR and SFDVKD. V was pared by 4 bases and J by 7 bases, with 10 bases between. The CDR3 bases are TGTGCCACCAGTGACCGTAGACAGAACATTCAGTACTTC. The encoded protein is CATSDRRQNIQYF.

The chain employs TRBV20-1 and TRBJ2-7; D remains unclear. CDR3 length: 11 residues. V lost 8 bases and J 0 bases, leaving 8 bases between the germline ends. Germline CDR1 DFQATT, CDR2 SNEGSKA (reference sequence). CDR3 sequence: CSMGYSYEQYF. CDR3 bases: TGCAGTATGGGGTACTCCTACGAGCAGTACTTC.

A note on this clonotype: No conserved phenylalanine or tryptophan ends this CDR3, so it is likely a read error. V usage is TRBV12-3 or TRBV12-4 and J usage is TRBJ1-1; no clear D gene. The CDR3 contains 13 residues. V was cut by 4 bases and J by 2 bases, with 8 bases left in between. The CDR3 region has the DNA TGTGCCAGCAGTTGGAGCTTAAACACTGAAGCTTTCTAT. This sequence encodes CASSWSLNTEAFY.